This entry describes one T cell receptor beta chain. What it recognizes is unknown. These data originate in a study of shared clonotypes between healthy human individuals. Overall study findings and caveats: Several donors showed sharing of about 4.6% of naive CD4 clonotypes. It was anticipated that sequencing depth would influence how many clonotypes donors shared.

V was pared by 5 bases and J by 2 bases, with 23 bases of the junction left unmatched. This CDR3 contains 22 residues. Germline loops: CDR1 MNHEY, CDR2 SMNVEV (reference sequence). HIV-negative, healthy adults without recent acute infections or vaccinations were the donors. Template for every sorted-subset replicate PCR totaled around 210 ng DNA, roughly 30,000 T cell genomes. Assay used: immunoSEQ multiplex PCR; TCRdb lists only in-frame clones, some missing. Altogether 2 million to 3 million clones are present, 80% to 95% being singletons, with the ten largest covering about 0.38%. The J gene is TRBJ2-7, the V gene TRBV27, with 14 bases lining up with TRBD2. This sequence originates from a man between 18 and 35 years old in good health. Some clones in this sample may be carry-over from other donors' samples. The sample comprised naive CD4+ T cells from PBMCs. Noted subset: CD45RA+ positively selected. CDR3 coding DNA: TGTGCCAGCAGTCCGCGACAGGGTCGGGGACTAGCGGGAGTAACGAGTCCCTACGAGCAGTACTTC. This sequence encodes CASSPRQGRGLAGVTSPYEQYF.